A single sample is the source of the 29 T cell receptor beta chains below, sequenced in a study of shared clonotypes between healthy human individuals. Sequencing was performed with immunoSEQ multiplex PCR; in TCRdb, only in-frame clones are kept and a portion is missing. The sample records about 560,000 clones, around 78% being singletons. Specimen: PBMCs. The receptors come from a woman aged 40 to 49 in good health. Some clones in this sample may be carry-over from other donors' samples.

This clone was recorded a few times. The chain recombines TRBV2 with TRBJ1-5; the D is unclear. Trimming took 6 bases from V and 11 from J, leaving 14 bases between them. Germline V CDR1 and CDR2: SNHLY, FYNNEI. The CDR3 runs 12 residues. CDR3 nucleotide sequence: TGTGCCAGCAGCCCGGCCCGAGGTGCCCAGCATTTT. Amino acid sequence: CASSPARGAQHF.

The chain recombines TRBV7-6 with TRBJ2-3, with D possibly being TRBD2 (7 bases). V lost 0 bases, J lost 1 base, and 11 bases lay in between. CDR3 length: 16 residues. CDR1 SGHVS and CDR2 FNYEAQ come from the germline V gene. The CDR3 DNA sequence: TGTGCCAGCAGCTTAGCACAGGGAGGGGGCACAGATACGCAGTATTTT. This sequence encodes CASSLAQGGGTDTQYF.

The CDR3: CASSSGSPETQYF. CDR3 nucleotide sequence: TGTGCCAGCAGTTCCGGGTCCCCAGAGACCCAGTACTTC. This chain connects TRBV28 to TRBJ2-5; D is uncertain. Trimming removed 4 bases from V and 4 bases from J, with 10 bases in between. The CDR3 length is 13 residues. Germline CDR1 reads MDHEN; CDR2 reads SYDVKM.

The CDR3 region has the DNA TGTGCCATCAGTGGGGTACTAGGCACTTACAATGAGCAGTTCTTC. Translated, it gives CAISGVLGTYNEQFF. The chain has TRBV10-3 and TRBJ2-1; a possible D gene is TRBD2 (5 bases). The germline CDR1 and CDR2 sequences are ENHRY and SYGVKD. The CDR3 contains 15 residues. V dropped 4 bases and J dropped 4 bases, with 14 bases sitting between them.

This clone was seen a single time. The chain has TRBV28 and TRBJ2-7; 8 nucleotides agree with TRBD2. V lost 5 bases, J lost 1 base, and 7 bases stayed unmatched. Germline CDR1 and CDR2: MDHEN and SYDVKM. CDR3 length: 15 residues. DNA of the CDR3: TGTGCCAGCAGTCCACTAGCGGATAAATCCTACGAGCAGTACTTC. This encodes CASSPLADKSYEQYF.

V gene TRBV9 combines with J gene TRBJ2-1; D not resolved. This CDR3 is 11 amino acids long. In germline, CDR1 is SGDLS, CDR2 YYNGEE. V shed 4 bases and J shed 8 bases, with 7 bases lying between them. DNA of the CDR3: TGTGCCAGCAGCATTCTAGATGAGCAGTTCTTC. As protein: CASSILDEQFF.

This sequence joins TRBV25-1 and TRBJ2-5, with 9 positions matching TRBD2. The length of the CDR3 is 16 residues. J lost 5 bases, V lost 4 bases, and 11 bases had no gene match. The V gene's germline CDR1 is MGHDK and CDR2 SYGVNS. CDR3 sequence reads: CASSGLLAGAWETQYF. The CDR3 DNA sequence: TGTGCCAGCAGTGGGTTGTTAGCGGGAGCTTGGGAGACCCAGTACTTC.

This clone was found a few times. DNA for the CDR3: TGTGCCAGCAGTGGATGGGGGATCTCCAATCAGCCCCAGCATTTT. Encoded protein: CASSGWGISNQPQHF. The V and J genes are TRBV2 and TRBJ1-5; D might be TRBD1 (5 bases). Trimming cost V 4 bases and J 3 bases, with 13 bases left between them. CDR1 is SNHLY, CDR2 FYNNEI, per germline. This CDR3 has 15 residues.

The J gene is TRBJ1-1, the V gene TRBV7-3; 9 bases fit TRBD1. CDR1 is SGHTA and CDR2 is FQGTGA in the germline V gene. The CDR3 length is 13 residues. Losses at the gene ends were 5 bases for V and 4 bases for J; bases not matched to a gene: 2. CDR3 loop: CASSGQGSTEAFF. The CDR3 DNA is TGTGCCAGCAGCGGACAGGGGAGCACTGAAGCTTTCTTT.

This chain joins TRBV7-8 and TRBJ2-7; maybe TRBD2 (6 bases). CDR1 and CDR2 from the germline V gene are SGHVS and FQNEAQ. CDR3 size: 14 residues. V gave up 1 base and J gave up 3 bases, with 10 bases separating them. CDR3 nucleotides: TGTGCCAGCAGCTTAGTTGGGGGGATCTACGAGCAGTACTTC. The encoded protein is CASSLVGGIYEQYF.

V usage is TRBV28 and J usage is TRBJ2-1, with TRBD2 matching over 8 bases. The junction had 2 bases not matched to a gene; V was cut back by 7 bases and J by 0 bases. The CDR3 sequence is 14 residues long. Germline V CDR1 and CDR2: MDHEN, SYDVKM. The CDR3 DNA reads TGTGCCAGCAAGAGCGGGAGCTCCTACAATGAGCAGTTCTTC. It yields the protein CASKSGSSYNEQFF.

The chain is built from TRBV5-1 and TRBJ1-4, with no clear D. Trimming left V 6 bases short and J 7 bases short, with 19 bases between. This CDR3 comprises 15 residues. From germline, CDR1 is SGHRS and CDR2 YFSETQ. Here the CDR3 DNA reads TGCGCCAGCACCATTGGTGAAGGGTACGGTGAAAAACTGTTTTTT. It yields the protein CASTIGEGYGEKLFF.

The J gene is TRBJ2-1, the V gene TRBV7-9; 8 bases map to TRBD1. Trimming removed 4 bases from V and 9 bases from J; junction bases left unmatched: 14. The CDR3 loop spans 16 amino acids. Germline CDR1 SEHNR, CDR2 FQNEAQ (reference sequence). As DNA, the CDR3 is TGTGCCAGCAGCTCGCGAACCGGGACAGGCCAGGGTGAGCAGTTCTTC. It is translated as CASSSRTGTGQGEQFF.

The V and J genes are TRBV6-6 and TRBJ1-2; TRBD1 aligns across 9 bases. Trimming took 5 bases from V and 7 from J; bases not matched to a gene: 8. Germline-derived CDR1 and CDR2 are MNHNY and SVGAGI (reference sequence). The CDR3 length is 14 residues. CDR3 sequence reads: CASSPLTGGSGYTF. The CDR3 DNA is TGTGCCAGCAGTCCACTGACAGGGGGAAGTGGCTACACCTTC.

This clone was observed once. The rearrangement uses TRBV7-2 and TRBJ2-7; unclear D gene. Germline CDR1 and CDR2: SGHTA and FQGNSA. V dropped 5 bases and J dropped 3 bases, with 11 bases sitting between them. The CDR3 consists of 13 residues. In DNA form, the CDR3 reads TGTGCCAGCAGCCCGCCCCCTCTCTACGAGCAGTACTTC. It translates to CASSPPPLYEQYF.

The chain couples TRBV28 to TRBJ1-1; D remains unclear. The CDR3 has 14 amino acids. Germline values: CDR1 MDHEN, CDR2 SYDVKM. Trimming took 6 bases from V and 0 from J, leaving 11 bases between them. As DNA, the CDR3 is TGTGCCAGCAGCCGAGTAGGGATGAACACTGAAGCTTTCTTT. Translated: CASSRVGMNTEAFF.

The gene calls are TRBV7-9 and TRBJ2-5, with 8 positions matching TRBD1. The length of the CDR3 is 13 residues. After removal of 4 bases from V and 3 bases from J, the junction contained 1 base not matched to a gene. Germline loops: CDR1 SEHNR, CDR2 FQNEAQ (reference sequence). The CDR3 region is CASSWTGKETQYF. The CDR3 DNA sequence: TGTGCCAGCAGCTGGACAGGGAAAGAGACCCAGTACTTC.

V is TRBV5-6 and J is TRBJ1-4; D is ambiguous. The V gene lost 0 bases and the J gene lost 6 bases, with 9 bases spanning the gap. The CDR3 length is 14 residues. Germline V lookup: CDR1 SGHDT, CDR2 YYEEEE. The CDR3 region is CASSLGTSDEKLFF. The DNA of the CDR3 is TGTGCCAGCAGCTTGGGGACCAGCGATGAAAAACTGTTTTTT.

This chain joins TRBV10-1 and TRBJ2-7; 16 positions agree with TRBD2. Losses at the gene ends were 3 bases for V and 2 bases for J; bases not matched to a gene: 10. CDR3 length: 19 amino acids. CDR1 is WNHNN and CDR2 is SYGVQD in the germline V gene (reference sequence). DNA of the CDR3: TGCGCCAGCAGTGAACTGTTGGGACTAGCGGGAGGGACGACCTACGAGCAGTACTTC. Translated: CASSELLGLAGGTTYEQYF.

The CDR3 sequence is CASSARVGDRYNEQFF. Written as DNA, the CDR3 is TGTGCCAGCAGCGCTCGCGTCGGGGACCGTTACAATGAGCAGTTCTTC. This chain links TRBV9 with TRBJ2-1; either TRBD1 or TRBD2 may fit D (5 bases each). Germline V gene sequence: CDR1 SGDLS, CDR2 YYNGEE. Trimming removed 3 bases at V and 4 bases at J, with 17 bases between. This CDR3 spans 16 amino acids. Full variable domain (remainder filled in from reference TRBV9 and TRBJ2-1): DSGVTQTPKHLITATGQRVTLRCSPRSGDLSVYWYQQSLDQGLQFLIQYYNGEERAKGNILERFSAQQFPDLHSELNLSSLELGDSALYFCASSARVGDRYNEQFFGPGTRLTVL.

The chain carries TRBV27 and TRBJ1-2, with TRBD1 matching over 7 bases. This CDR3 has 16 amino acids. Trimming took 5 bases from V and 7 from J; bases not matched to a gene: 16. Germline CDR1 is MNHEY and CDR2 is SMNVEV (reference sequence). Here the CDR3 reads CASSPSWGTVLSGYTF. DNA of the CDR3: TGTGCCAGCAGTCCCAGTTGGGGGACAGTCTTGTCTGGCTACACCTTC.

The rearrangement joins TRBV28 to TRBJ2-7; the D gene could be TRBD1 or TRBD2 (5 bases each). Germline lookup yields CDR1 MDHEN and CDR2 SYDVKM. This CDR3 comprises 14 residues. V was shortened by 3 bases and J by 6 bases, with 15 bases between the two germline ends. Here the CDR3 DNA reads TGTGCCAGCAGTTTGAGGGATACGAGGGGCGAGCAGTACTTC. Translation gives CASSLRDTRGEQYF.

The chain links TRBV4-1 to TRBJ1-4; 7 bases match TRBD1. The CDR3 totals 16 residues. Germline loops: CDR1 MGHRA, CDR2 YSYEKL. V lost 4 bases, J lost 8 bases, and 13 bases stayed unmatched. The CDR3 DNA is TGCGCCAGCAGCCTCTCCTCGACAGGGCCTCACGAAAAACTGTTTTTT. Translation: CASSLSSTGPHEKLFF.

The V gene is TRBV25-1, the J gene TRBJ2-7; D is uncertain. The germline V gene has CDR1 MGHDK and CDR2 SYGVNS. Trimming stripped 3 bases from V and 6 bases from J, with 12 bases between. There are 13 residues in the CDR3. In DNA form, the CDR3 reads TGTGCCAGCAGTGATCCCCTAGGCCGCGAGCAGTACTTC. It encodes CASSDPLGREQYF.

The V gene is TRBV5-1, the J gene TRBJ2-2; tentatively, D is TRBD1 (6 bases). From germline, CDR1 is SGHRS and CDR2 YFSETQ. Trimming shortened V by 0 bases and J by 6 bases, and 18 bases separated the two germline ends. The CDR3 runs to 17 residues. This CDR3 reads CASSLESFRGLAGELFF. The DNA of the CDR3 is TGCGCCAGCAGCTTGGAATCGTTCAGGGGCCTTGCCGGGGAGCTGTTTTTT.

This chain uses TRBV5-1 with TRBJ2-3, with TRBD1 matching over 8 bases. Germline CDR1 is SGHRS and CDR2 is YFSETQ. The V segment lost 4 bases and the J segment 4 bases; nucleotides outside the gene matches: 5. The CDR3 is made up of 14 amino acids. The CDR3 sequence: CASSPSTGADTQYF. Here the CDR3 DNA reads TGCGCCAGCAGCCCATCGACAGGGGCAGATACGCAGTATTTT.

The table lists this clone with a few counts. J is TRBJ1-1 and V is TRBV19; D remains unclear. Trimming removed 8 bases at V and 3 bases at J, with 16 bases between. The CDR3 consists of 14 residues. Germline-derived CDR1 and CDR2 are LNHDA and SQIVND (reference sequence). In nucleotides, the CDR3 is TGTGCCAGTGGTTCCGAGGACTCCTACACTGAAGCTTTCTTT. Translating gives CASGSEDSYTEAFF.

With respect to this clone: A much bigger clone sits one base away, suggesting this may be a read error. V is TRBV7-3 and J is TRBJ2-3; the D is unclear. V gave up 5 bases and J gave up 0 bases, with 6 bases separating them. CDR1 SGHTA and CDR2 FQGTGA come from the germline V gene. The CDR3 runs to 13 residues. As DNA, the CDR3 is TGTGCCAGCAGCACGACTAGCACAGATACGCAGTATTTT. Amino acid sequence: CASSTTSTDTQYF.

The rearrangement uses TRBV6-4 and TRBJ1-2, with TRBD1 matching over 7 bases. CDR3 length: 15 residues. From germline, CDR1 is MRHNA and CDR2 SNTAGT. After removal of 5 bases from V and 1 base from J, the junction contained 7 bases not matched to a gene. CDR3 region: CASSRDSQNNYGYTF. DNA for the CDR3: TGTGCCAGCAGTCGGGACAGCCAAAATAACTATGGCTACACCTTC.